Listed below are T cell receptor beta chains from one sample, sequenced in a study of glioma-infiltrating T cells. TCRdb reprocessed the multiplex PCR reads via MiXCR and lists one record per CDR3 protein. The profile covers over 140,000 distinct CDR3 sequences, with more than 35% appearing a single time and around 18% taken by the ten largest. Sequencing was done on a sample of glioma tissue, nonneoplastic brain tissue, or PBMCs (not recorded which). The receptors shown here come from a human donor with low-grade glioma or glioblastoma, undergoing nonglioma brain surgery, or in good health (not recorded which). The CDR3 runs from the conserved cysteine through the conserved F or W. D genes are given only for firm matches. Some rows have no size entry. The others give once, few or many, or a class for an expanded clone.

TRBV7-2,-,TRBJ1-1,12,few,CASSQNRVQAFF,TGTGCCAGCAGCCAAAACAGGGTCCAAGCTTTCTTT
TRBV6-1,-,TRBJ2-7,12,-,CASSDTYYEQYF,TGTGCCAGCTCGGACACCTACTACGAGCAGTACTTC
TRBV7-9,TRBD1,TRBJ1-2,17,-,CASSPFWTGTANYGYTF,TGTGCCAGCAGCCCGTTTTGGACCGGGACAGCTAACTATGGCTACACCTTC
TRBV28,-,TRBJ1-5,12,many,CASSTRVKPQHF,TGTGCCAGCAGTACCAGGGTCAAGCCCCAGCATTTT
TRBV20-1,TRBD2,TRBJ2-2,16,few,CSAEVLAGANTGELFF,TGCAGTGCTGAAGTCCTAGCGGGGGCGAACACCGGGGAGCTGTTTTTT
TRBV6-6,-,TRBJ2-7,11,few,CASSYYGEQYF,TGTGCCAGCAGTTACTATGGCGAGCAGTACTTC
TRBV6-1,-,TRBJ2-2,12,-,CASNRNTGELFF,TGTGCCAGCAATAGGAACACCGGGGAGCTGTTTTTT
TRBV7-9,-,TRBJ2-1,15,few,CASSTPEASYNEQFF,TGTGCCAGCAGCACCCCAGAGGCTTCCTACAATGAGCAGTTCTTC
TRBV10-2,TRBD2,TRBJ2-1,14,-,CASSDSSGVNEQFF,TGCGCCAGCAGTGATAGTAGCGGGGTAAATGAGCAGTTCTTC
TRBV7-9,-,TRBJ2-3,15,few,CASSLKRSATDTQYF,TGTGCCAGCAGCTTAAAGCGATCAGCCACAGATACGCAGTATTTT
TRBV3-1,-,TRBJ2-2,15,once,CASSQDIRTTGELFF,TGTGCCAGCAGCCAAGATATCCGGACTACCGGGGAGCTGTTTTTT
TRBV6-5,TRBD2,TRBJ2-7,16,few,CASSYSISGRAYEQYF,TGTGCCAGCAGTTACTCGATTAGCGGGAGGGCCTACGAGCAGTACTTC
TRBV6-1,-,TRBJ1-1,13,few,CAAGGHMNTEAFF,TGCGCCGCAGGCGGCCACATGAACACTGAAGCTTTCTTT
TRBV28,TRBD1,TRBJ1-3,16,few,CASSLGTGTGGNTIYF,TGTGCCAGCAGTTTAGGGACCGGGACAGGGGGAAACACCATATATTTT
TRBV20-1,-,TRBJ1-4,14,-,CSARGPKENEKLFF,TGCAGTGCTAGAGGCCCCAAAGAAAATGAAAAACTGTTTTTT
TRBV7-6,TRBD1,TRBJ2-3,16,-,CASSLNSRDSYSTQYF,TGTGCCAGCAGTCTCAATTCCCGGGACAGCTATAGTACGCAGTATTTT
TRBV7-8,TRBD2,TRBJ2-4,17,-,CASSLVSGGLAKNIQYF,TGTGCCAGCAGCTTAGTCAGCGGGGGGCTAGCCAAAAACATTCAGTACTTC
TRBV7-2,-,TRBJ2-1,19,-,CASSLAMGPVRSSYNEQFF,TGTGCCAGCAGCTTAGCGATGGGTCCAGTGCGGAGCTCCTACAATGAGCAGTTCTTC
TRBV6-1,-,TRBJ2-7,12,many,CASGSSPYEQYF,TGTGCCAGCGGGTCCTCACCGTACGAGCAGTACTTC
TRBV7-9,-,TRBJ1-3,15,-,CASSLDGIDGNTIYF,TGTGCCAGCAGCTTAGACGGTATAGATGGAAACACCATATATTTT
TRBV28,-,TRBJ1-5,13,many,CASRPNLGGPQHF,TGTGCCAGCAGGCCTAACCTTGGAGGGCCCCAGCATTTT
TRBV4-1,-,TRBJ1-1,13,-,CASSQDRTGRSFF,TGCGCCAGCAGCCAAGATCGCACAGGGAGGTCTTTCTTT
TRBV20-1,TRBD1,TRBJ1-2,13,-,CSARDRGVGGYTF,TGCAGTGCTAGGGACAGGGGAGTTGGAGGCTACACCTTC
TRBV28,-,TRBJ1-1,15,-,CASSLNGAGLTEAFF,TGTGCCAGCAGTTTAAACGGGGCAGGCTTAACTGAAGCTTTCTTT
TRBV5-1,-,TRBJ2-7,13,-,CASSNSGVYEQYF,TGCGCCAGCAGCAACTCAGGGGTATACGAGCAGTACTTC
TRBV6-5,-,TRBJ2-1,12,-,CASSYSQDKQFF,TGTGCCAGCAGTTACTCACAGGATAAGCAGTTCTTC
TRBV4-1,-,TRBJ1-5,14,-,CASSQDYSNQPQHF,TGCGCCAGCAGCCAAGATTACAGCAATCAGCCCCAGCATTTT
TRBV18,TRBD2,TRBJ2-1,21,-,CASSPRAVTSGYTGPYNEQFF,TGTGCCAGCTCACCACGGGCCGTGACTAGCGGGTACACGGGCCCCTACAATGAGCAGTTCTTC
TRBV6-1,-,TRBJ1-1,14,few,CASSYIDTDTEAFF,TGTGCCAGCAGTTATATCGACACGGACACTGAAGCTTTCTTT
TRBV7-9,-,TRBJ1-1,14,few,CASSLVGVATEAFF,TGTGCCAGCAGCTTAGTCGGGGTTGCCACTGAAGCTTTCTTT
TRBV11-2,-,TRBJ1-4,11,-,CASRRSEKLFF,TGTGCCAGCAGAAGGAGTGAAAAACTGTTTTTT
TRBV6-1,-,TRBJ2-7,14,-,CASFGGTPSYEQYF,TGTGCCAGCTTCGGTGGGACTCCCTCCTACGAGCAGTACTTC
TRBV7-9,-,TRBJ2-7,15,-,CASSLASQGSNEQYF,TGTGCCAGCAGCCTCGCGTCGCAGGGTTCAAACGAGCAGTACTTC
TRBV14,-,TRBJ1-2,13,-,CASSQEALGGYTF,TGTGCCAGCAGCCAAGAGGCGCTTGGAGGCTACACCTTC
TRBV20-1,TRBD2,TRBJ2-2,15,few,CSATRLAGVTGELFF,TGCAGTGCTACGAGACTAGCGGGGGTCACCGGGGAGCTGTTTTTT
TRBV6-1,-,TRBJ2-1,13,many,CASNSVEDNEQFF,TGTGCCAGCAATAGCGTAGAAGACAATGAGCAGTTCTTC
TRBV11-2,-,TRBJ1-2,17,once,CASSLEVSVGRTSGYTF,TGTGCCAGCAGCTTAGAGGTTTCGGTTGGCCGGACGAGTGGCTACACCTTC
TRBV4-3,-,TRBJ2-5,15,few,CASSQDYTAKETQYF,TGCGCCAGCAGCCAAGATTACACAGCCAAAGAGACCCAGTACTTC
TRBV4-1,-,TRBJ1-5,13,few,CASSQDQDQPQHF,TGCGCCAGCAGCCAAGATCAGGATCAGCCCCAGCATTTT
TRBV7-9,-,TRBJ1-2,13,-,CASTPDGNYGYTF,TGTGCCAGCACCCCAGACGGGAACTATGGCTACACCTTC
TRBV6-1,-,TRBJ2-1,14,many,CASGADSSYNEQFF,TGTGCCAGCGGGGCGGATAGCTCCTACAATGAGCAGTTCTTC
TRBV7-2,-,TRBJ2-5,14,-,CASSAPGLQETQYF,TGTGCCAGCAGCGCACCGGGACTTCAAGAGACCCAGTACTTC
TRBV27,TRBD2,TRBJ2-3,16,-,CASSPGTSGFSDTQYF,TGTGCCAGCAGTCCCGGGACTAGCGGGTTTTCAGATACGCAGTATTTT
TRBV6-1,-,TRBJ1-2,13,-,CASTQDSHYGYTF,TGTGCCAGCACCCAGGACAGTCACTATGGCTACACCTTC
TRBV6-5,-,TRBJ2-1,12,few,CASSYGMAGQFF,TGTGCCAGCAGTTACGGAATGGCTGGGCAGTTCTTC
TRBV4-1,TRBD1,TRBJ1-4,18,-,CASSQYPGGSATNEKLFF,TGCGCCAGCAGCCAATACCCAGGGGGGAGTGCAACTAATGAAAAACTGTTTTTT
TRBV7-2,-,TRBJ2-3,12,-,CASRLGGDTQYF,TGTGCCAGCAGATTAGGTGGGGATACGCAGTATTTT
TRBV27,-,TRBJ1-2,14,few,CASNKGEGIGGYTF,TGTGCCAGCAATAAGGGGGAGGGAATCGGTGGCTACACCTTC
TRBV3-1,-,TRBJ1-4,13,once,CASTLERAGKLFF,TGTGCCAGCACGTTAGAAAGAGCGGGAAAACTGTTTTTT
TRBV20-1,-,TRBJ2-1,16,-,CSASPVTGRAKNEQFF,TGCAGTGCCAGTCCTGTCACGGGCAGGGCAAAGAATGAGCAGTTCTTC
TRBV6-1,TRBD1,TRBJ1-3,15,-,CASSDRGRSGNTIYF,TGTGCCAGCAGTGACAGGGGGAGATCTGGAAACACCATATATTTT
TRBV6-1,TRBD1,TRBJ1-1,14,few,CASRYRDRSTEAFF,TGTGCCAGCAGATACCGGGACAGGTCGACTGAAGCTTTCTTT
TRBV5-8,-,TRBJ2-1,12,once,CASSLVGHEQFF,TGTGCCAGCAGCTTGGTCGGCCATGAGCAGTTCTTC
TRBV28,-,TRBJ2-7,14,-,CASRTTRDNYEQYF,TGTGCCAGCAGAACTACCCGGGACAACTACGAGCAGTACTTC
TRBV15,-,TRBJ2-1,15,-,CATSRPGSSYNEQFF,TGTGCCACCAGCCGCCCCGGTAGCTCCTACAATGAGCAGTTCTTC
TRBV7-2,-,TRBJ1-1,14,many,CASSPGTGATEAFF,TGTGCCAGCAGCCCAGGGACGGGTGCGACTGAAGCTTTCTTT
TRBV6-1,-,TRBJ2-3,19,few,CASSWRQGTTYKSTDTQYF,TGTGCCAGCAGCTGGAGACAGGGGACTACATACAAGAGCACAGATACGCAGTATTTT
TRBV7-2,TRBD2,TRBJ2-3,16,-,CASSYGTSGSSDTQYF,TGTGCCAGCAGCTACGGGACTAGCGGGAGCTCAGATACGCAGTATTTT
TRBV27,TRBD1,TRBJ2-1,14,few,CASRPGTGYNEQFF,TGTGCCAGCAGACCCGGGACAGGGTACAATGAGCAGTTCTTC